This entry features one T cell receptor beta chain sequence. The target antigen is unknown. The data were obtained in a study of shared clonotypes between healthy human individuals. Study-level information: CD4 naive cells filled three plates per donor, CD4 memory three, CD8 naive two and CD8 memory one. The study, taken as a whole, reports: Depth of sequencing was expected to influence donor clonotype sharing.

Trimming pared 1 base from V and 5 bases from J, leaving 15 bases between. Germline CDR1 and CDR2: LNHDA and SQIVND (reference sequence). The CDR3 extends over 16 amino acids. In the original analysis: For the immunoSEQ data, sequences were junction-only without quality scores, so filtering differed. Sequencing was performed with immunoSEQ multiplex PCR; in TCRdb, only in-frame clones are kept and a portion is missing. Clone size and the V and J calls come from that table; the DNA yielded D and trimming. The table lists 2.3 million or so clones, more than 80% of them singletons, with about 0.41% in the top ten.

Sequenced: naive CD4+ T cells from PBMCs. Subset denoted: CD45RA+ positively selected. V is TRBV19 and J is TRBJ1-5; a weak D match, TRBD1 (5 bases). The sequence was collected from a man younger than 30 in good health. Some clones in this sample may be carry-over from other donors' samples. The CDR3, as DNA: TGTGCCAGTAGTATAGCTGGGGGGAGAATTGATCAGCCCCAGCATTTT. Its translation: CASSIAGGRIDQPQHF. The full variable domain, in which reference TRBV19 and TRBJ1-5 provide the parts outside the CDR3, is DGGITQSPKYLFRKEGQNVTLSCEQNLNHDAMYWYRQDPGQGLRLIYYSQIVNDFQKGDIAEGYSVSREKKESFPLTVTSAQKNPTAFYLCASSIAGGRIDQPQHFGDGTRLSIL.